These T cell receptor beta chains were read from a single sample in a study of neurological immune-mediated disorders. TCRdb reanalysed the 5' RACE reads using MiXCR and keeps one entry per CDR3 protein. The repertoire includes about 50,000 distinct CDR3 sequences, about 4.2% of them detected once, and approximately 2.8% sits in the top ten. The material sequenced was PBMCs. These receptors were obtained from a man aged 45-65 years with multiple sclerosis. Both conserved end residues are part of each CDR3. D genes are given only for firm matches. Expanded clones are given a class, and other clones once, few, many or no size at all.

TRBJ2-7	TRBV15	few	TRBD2	TGTGCCACCAGCTTTAGCGGGATTGAGCAGTACTTC	CATSFSGIEQYF
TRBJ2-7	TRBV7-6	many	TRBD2	TGTGCCAGCAGCTTAAACCCAGCGGGGGCTGGTGAGCAGTACTTC	CASSLNPAGAGEQYF
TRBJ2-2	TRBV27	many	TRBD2	TGTGCCAGCAGTGACGGGACTAGCGGCACCGGGGAGCTGTTTTTT	CASSDGTSGTGELFF
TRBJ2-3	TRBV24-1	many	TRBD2	TGTGCCACCAGTGACCGCGGACTAGCGGGGGCTTGGGGAGATACGCAGTATTTT	CATSDRGLAGAWGDTQYF
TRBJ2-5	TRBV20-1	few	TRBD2	TGCAGTGCTAGAGTTCTAGCGGGAGGGCCGGTAGAGACCCAGTACTTC	CSARVLAGGPVETQYF
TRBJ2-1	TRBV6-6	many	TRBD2	TGTGCCAGCGGATATCCTTTAGCGGGCCAAACGGGTGAGCAGTTCTTC	CASGYPLAGQTGEQFF
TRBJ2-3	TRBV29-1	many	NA	TGCAGCCCTGGGCCTAGCGCATACACAGATACGCAGTATTTT	CSPGPSAYTDTQYF
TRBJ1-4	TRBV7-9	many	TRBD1	TGTGCCAGCAGCTTAGCGGGACGTCGGGCAGGGGGACAAGAAAAACTGTTTTTT	CASSLAGRRAGGQEKLFF
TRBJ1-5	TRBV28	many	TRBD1	TGTGCCAGCCTACAGGGGGGGGCTAATCAGCCCCAGAATTTT	CASLQGGANQPQNF
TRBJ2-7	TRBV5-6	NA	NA	TGTGCCAGCAGCCAGAAATGGACCCTCCTTAAATACGAGCAGTACTTC	CASSQKWTLLKYEQYF
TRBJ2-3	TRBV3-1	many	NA	TGTGCCAGCAGCCAAGATATGTCGGGAGTCACAGATACGCAGTATTTT	CASSQDMSGVTDTQYF
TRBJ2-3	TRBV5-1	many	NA	TGCGCCAGCAGCTTGGATAAGGGCGCGGGGGATACGCAGTATTTT	CASSLDKGAGDTQYF
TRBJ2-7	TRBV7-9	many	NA	TGTGCCAGCAGCTGGGGCTCCTACGAGCAGTACTTC	CASSWGSYEQYF
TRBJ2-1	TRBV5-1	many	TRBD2	TGCGCCAGCAGCTTGGGAACGGGAGGGGACAATGAGCAGTTCTTC	CASSLGTGGDNEQFF
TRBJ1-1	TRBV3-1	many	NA	TGTGCCAGCAGCCAAGTACGAGGGAACACTGAAGCTTTCTTT	CASSQVRGNTEAFF
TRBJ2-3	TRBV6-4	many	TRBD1	TGTGCCAGCAGTGATGCGGTAGGACAGGGCACAGATACGCAGTATTTT	CASSDAVGQGTDTQYF
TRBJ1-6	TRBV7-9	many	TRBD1	TGTGCCAGCAGCTTAGGGACAGGGTCCGCTATTTCACCCCTCCACTTT	CASSLGTGSAISPLHF
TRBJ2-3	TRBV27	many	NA	TGTGCCAGCAGTCCCACCCCAGATACGCAGTATTTT	CASSPTPDTQYF